The entry below describes one TCR beta chain. This clone's antigen is unknown. No base qualities exist here, and no much larger clone lies one base off it. This sample was included in a study of T cells in localized non-small cell lung cancer (TCRdb year 2020). Background on the whole study: T cell repertoires of fewer than 250 early-stage NSCLC patients were analyzed, with tumors being compared against uninvolved tumor-adjacent lungs. The cohort comprised under 250 treatment-naïve NSCLC patients with resected, localized lung tumors. Of the NSCLC patients, 129 were male and about 97 were female, and the mean age was roughly 61 years. Results and caveats for the whole study, not just this receptor: Multi-region tumor sequencing was not performed, so intratumor heterogeneity could not be excluded. Longer overall survival was associated with higher T cell density in blood, whereas shorter survival was associated with higher clonality in adjacent lung. Since the design was exploratory, TCR variables were selected using unadjusted p-values with no false-discovery rate correction. A median of roughly 60 of the top 100 tumor clones were detected in paired uninvolved adjacent lung, and 25 to 35 of these tumor clones were also found among the top 100 clones of the paired uninvolved adjacent lung. The highest T cell clonality was observed in uninvolved tumor-adjacent lung, where clonality exceeded that of tumor, suggesting that antigenic responses were more focused in uninvolved tumor-adjacent lung.

The immunoSEQ Assay was used to sequence TCR beta CDR3 regions from DNA. Per the authors' processing: T cell density was computed as TCR beta template counts normalized to usable DNA estimated by amplifying housekeeping genes. Richness was estimated with the preseqR package, extrapolating to 400,000 templates for PBMC samples and 120,000 templates for tissue samples. Clonality was calculated as one minus Pielou's evenness. Tissue-enriched TCRs were identified through differential abundance testing performed on productive amino-acid clonotypes, with a minimum total count of 5 and an alpha of 0.1. Repertoire overlap between compartments was quantified with the Jaccard Index and Morisita Overlap Index. GLIPH clustered TCR beta CDR3s with public tetramer-defined viral CDR3s; viral motifs required at least three viral sequences plus V-gene enrichment. TCRdb's version of the immuneACCESS table is confined to in-frame rearrangements and falls short of the full clone set. An unresolved V gene accounts for under half of the shortfall where checked; the remainder is of unknown origin. D and trimming come from the DNA, and the V and J calls and clone size come from that table. The sample yields tens of thousands of clones; 87% were counted once. Together, the top ten hold more than 14% of the sample.

CDR1 SGDLS and CDR2 YYNGEE are derived from the germline V gene. Trimming takes 0 bases from V and 1 base from J, and the germline ends sit 7 bases apart. From the cysteine through the phenylalanine, the CDR3 covers 14 amino acids. Kept here is only the CDR3 DNA, which spans 42 bases and is read in frame from base 1. At diagnosis, peripheral blood, uninvolved tumor-adjacent lung and tumor were collected and stored as a combination of fresh-frozen and FFPE material. For TCR repertoire profiling, blood samples were analyzed in the form of peripheral blood mononuclear cells. The sequencing here drew on peripheral blood, taken before any cancer treatment. This TCR was recovered from a man aged 40-75 years with stage I squamous cell lung carcinoma. The rearrangement combines TRBV9 with TRBJ1-1; no D segment can be confidently identified. The sequence in DNA is TGTGCCAGCAGCGTAGCTCCACAGAACACTGAAGCTTTCTTT. It encodes CASSVAPQNTEAFF.